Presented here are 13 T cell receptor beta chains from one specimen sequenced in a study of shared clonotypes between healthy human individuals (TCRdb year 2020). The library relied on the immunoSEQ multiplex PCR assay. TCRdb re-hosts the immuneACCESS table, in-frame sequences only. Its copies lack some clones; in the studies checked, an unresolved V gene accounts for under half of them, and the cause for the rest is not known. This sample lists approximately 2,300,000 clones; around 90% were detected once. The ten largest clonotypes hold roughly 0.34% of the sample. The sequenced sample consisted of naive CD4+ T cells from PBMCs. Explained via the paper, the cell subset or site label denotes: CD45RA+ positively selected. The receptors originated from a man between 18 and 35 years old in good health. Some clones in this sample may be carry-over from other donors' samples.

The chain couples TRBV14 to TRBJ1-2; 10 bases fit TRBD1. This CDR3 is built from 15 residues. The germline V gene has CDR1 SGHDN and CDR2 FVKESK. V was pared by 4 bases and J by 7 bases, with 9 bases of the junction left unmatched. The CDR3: CASSLPGQGMLGYTF. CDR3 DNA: TGTGCCAGCAGCCTACCGGGACAGGGGATGCTTGGCTACACCTTC. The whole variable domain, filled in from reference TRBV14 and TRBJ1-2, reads EAGVTQFPSHSVIEKGQTVTLRCDPISGHDNLYWYRRVMGKEIKFLLHFVKESKQDESGMPNNRFLAERTGGTYSTLKVQPAELEDSGVYFCASSLPGQGMLGYTFGSGTRLTVV.

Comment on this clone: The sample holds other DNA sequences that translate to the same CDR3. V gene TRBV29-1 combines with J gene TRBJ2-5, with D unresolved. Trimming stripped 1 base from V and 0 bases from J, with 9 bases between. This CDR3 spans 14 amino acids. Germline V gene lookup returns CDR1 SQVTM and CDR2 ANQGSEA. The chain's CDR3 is CSVEVLGYQETQYF. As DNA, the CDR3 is TGCAGCGTTGAAGTACTGGGGTACCAAGAGACCCAGTACTTC.

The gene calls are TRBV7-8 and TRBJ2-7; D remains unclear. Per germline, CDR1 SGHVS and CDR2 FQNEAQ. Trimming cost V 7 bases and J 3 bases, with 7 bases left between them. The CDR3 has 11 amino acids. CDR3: CASTPLYEQYF. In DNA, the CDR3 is TGTGCCAGCACGCCTCTCTACGAGCAGTACTTC.

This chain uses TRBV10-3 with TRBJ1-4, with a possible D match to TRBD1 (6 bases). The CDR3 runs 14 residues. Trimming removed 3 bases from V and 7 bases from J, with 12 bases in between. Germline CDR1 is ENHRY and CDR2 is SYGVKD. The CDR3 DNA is TGTGCCATCAGTGAAAGGGGGGTTTTTGAAAAACTGTTTTTT. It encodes CAISERGVFEKLFF.

CDR3 sequence reads: CATSQSGGSTGELFF. CDR3 sequence (DNA): TGCGCCACCTCGCAGTCGGGAGGCTCCACCGGGGAGCTGTTTTTT. The J gene is TRBJ2-2, the V gene TRBV5-1, with 7 bases matching TRBD2. V was clipped by 9 bases and J by 4 bases; unmatched bases: 12. Germline V CDR1 and CDR2: SGHRS, YFSETQ. The CDR3 runs to 15 residues. Full variable domain (remainder filled in from reference TRBV5-1 and TRBJ2-2): KAGVTQTPRYLIKTRGQQVTLSCSPISGHRSVSWYQQTPGQGLQFLFEYFSETQRNKGNFPGRFSGRQFSNSRSEMNVSTLELGDSALYLCATSQSGGSTGELFFGEGSRLTVL.

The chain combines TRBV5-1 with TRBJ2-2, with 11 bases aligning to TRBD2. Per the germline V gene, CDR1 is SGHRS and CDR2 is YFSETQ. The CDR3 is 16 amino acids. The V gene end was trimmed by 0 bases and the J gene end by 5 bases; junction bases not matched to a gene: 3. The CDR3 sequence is CASSLGGLAETGELFF. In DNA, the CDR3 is TGCGCCAGCAGCTTGGGGGGACTAGCGGAAACCGGGGAGCTGTTTTTT.

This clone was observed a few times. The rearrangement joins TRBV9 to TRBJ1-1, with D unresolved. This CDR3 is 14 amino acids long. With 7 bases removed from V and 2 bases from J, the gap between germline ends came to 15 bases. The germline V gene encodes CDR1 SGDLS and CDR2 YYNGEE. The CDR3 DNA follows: TGTGCCAGCTCACTTCAACCACAAAACACTGAAGCTTTCTTT. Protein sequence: CASSLQPQNTEAFF.

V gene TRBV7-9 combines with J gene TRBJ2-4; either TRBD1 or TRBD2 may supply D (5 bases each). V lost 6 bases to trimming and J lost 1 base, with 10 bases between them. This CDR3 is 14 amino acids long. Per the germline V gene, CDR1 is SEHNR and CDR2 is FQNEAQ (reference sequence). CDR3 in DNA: TGTGCCAGCAGTGAGGGGATGGCCAAAAACATTCAGTACTTC. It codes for CASSEGMAKNIQYF. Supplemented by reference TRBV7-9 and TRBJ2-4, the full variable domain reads DTGVSQNPRHKITKRGQNVTFRCDPISEHNRLYWYRQTLGQGPEFLTYFQNEAQLEKSRLLSDRFSAERPKGSFSTLEIQRTEQGDSAMYLCASSEGMAKNIQYFGAGTRLSVL.

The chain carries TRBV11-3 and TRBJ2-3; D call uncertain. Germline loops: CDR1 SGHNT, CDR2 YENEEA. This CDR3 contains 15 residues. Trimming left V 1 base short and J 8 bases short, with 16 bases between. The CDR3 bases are TGTGCCAGCAGCTTAGGGCTAGTAACCCACGGTACGCAGTATTTT. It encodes CASSLGLVTHGTQYF.

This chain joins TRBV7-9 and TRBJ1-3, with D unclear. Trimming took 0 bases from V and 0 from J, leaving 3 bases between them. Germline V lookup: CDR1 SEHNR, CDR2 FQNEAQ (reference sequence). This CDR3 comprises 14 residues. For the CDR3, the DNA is TGTGCCAGCAGCTTAGCCGACTCTGGAAACACCATATATTTT. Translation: CASSLADSGNTIYF.

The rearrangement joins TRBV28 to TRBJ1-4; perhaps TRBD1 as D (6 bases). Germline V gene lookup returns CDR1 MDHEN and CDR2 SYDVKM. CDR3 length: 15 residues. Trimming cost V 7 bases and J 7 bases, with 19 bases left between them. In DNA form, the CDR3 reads TGTGCCAGCACCCGACCGGGGGCCAGTGGTGAAAAACTGTTTTTT. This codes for CASTRPGASGEKLFF. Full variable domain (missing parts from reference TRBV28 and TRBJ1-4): DVKVTQSSRYLVKRTGEKVFLECVQDMDHENMFWYRQDPGLGLRLIYFSYDVKMKEKGDIPEGYSVSREKKERFSLILESASTNQTSMYLCASTRPGASGEKLFFGSGTQLSVL.

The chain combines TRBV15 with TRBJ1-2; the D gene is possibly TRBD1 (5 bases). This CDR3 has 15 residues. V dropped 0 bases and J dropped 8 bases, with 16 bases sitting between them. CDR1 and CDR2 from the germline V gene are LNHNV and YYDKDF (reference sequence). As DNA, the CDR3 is TGTGCCACCAGCAGAGATGGGGCCTCCCTACGGGGCTACACCTTC. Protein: CATSRDGASLRGYTF.

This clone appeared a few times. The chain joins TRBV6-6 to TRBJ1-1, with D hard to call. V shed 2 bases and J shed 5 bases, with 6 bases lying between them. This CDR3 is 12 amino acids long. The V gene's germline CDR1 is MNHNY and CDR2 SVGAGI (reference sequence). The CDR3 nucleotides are TGTGCCAGCAGTTACAGGGAAACTGAAGCTTTCTTT. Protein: CASSYRETEAFF.